Sequencing of this TCR beta chain was carried out in a study of T cells in tumors after PD-1 blockade. Study as a whole: Tumor samples averaged approximately 24,000 templates (range roughly 554-99,264) and about 6,000 unique clonotypes.

This CDR3 comprises 14 residues. V shed 3 bases and J 6 bases; nucleotides not matched to a gene: 8. Germline values: CDR1 KGHSH, CDR2 LQKENI. This table comes from immunoSEQ multiplex PCR, and its TCRdb copy is limited to in-frame clones, with some not included. The data contain fewer than 15,000 clones, 55% to 80% of them singletons. The TCR comes from a human donor with cutaneous squamous cell carcinoma. This sample comprised tumor tissue, obtained before anti-PD-1 treatment. This rearrangement joins TRBV18 to TRBJ2-7; 7 bases agree with TRBD1. The CDR3 DNA follows: TGTGCCAGCTCACCGTCGAGGGGGCCGGGCGAGCAGTACTTC. Translating it yields CASSPSRGPGEQYF.